A single sample gave rise to the 13 T cell receptor beta chains below, sequenced in a study of cytomegalovirus exposure and HLA in healthy donors. This PCR relied on a set of 60 Vbeta primers and 13 Jbeta primers. Assay: immunoSEQ multiplex PCR; the TCRdb copy retains only in-frame clones and omits some. This sample carries 250,000 to 350,000 clones, roughly 90% of them seen once, and the ten largest clones take roughly 4%. The sample taken for sequencing was PBMCs. Receptors were obtained from a man aged 35 to 55 in good health and CMV-seropositive.

This rearrangement joins TRBV29-1 to TRBJ1-2; no firm D call. The CDR3 totals 13 residues. Germline assignment: CDR1 SQVTM and CDR2 ANQGSEA. Trimming removed 3 bases at V and 6 bases at J, with 14 bases between. CDR3 region: CSVDDLGEDGYTF. CDR3 nucleotide sequence: TGCAGCGTTGATGATTTGGGAGAGGATGGCTACACCTTC. The full variable domain, completed using reference TRBV29-1 and TRBJ1-2, is SAVISQKPSRDICQRGTSLTIQCQVDSQVTMMFWYRQQPGQSLTLIATANQGSEATYESGFVIDKFPISRPNLTFSTLTVSNMSPEDSSIYLCSVDDLGEDGYTFGSGTRLTVV.

V and J are TRBV27 and TRBJ1-2; D gene unclear. This CDR3 contains 13 residues. V lost 3 bases and J lost 0, with 5 bases in between. Germline CDR1 MNHEY, CDR2 SMNVEV (reference sequence). The DNA for the CDR3 is TGTGCCAGCAGTTTGCAGGCTAACTATGGCTACACCTTC. The encoded protein is CASSLQANYGYTF.

The chain recombines TRBV10-1 with TRBJ2-3; 10 bases are a match to TRBD2. This CDR3 is 14 amino acids long. Germline V CDR1 and CDR2: WNHNN, SYGVQD (reference sequence). Trimming removed 10 bases from V and 6 bases from J; junction bases left unmatched: 10. The CDR3 reads CATSLAGVSDTQYF. The CDR3 coding sequence is TGCGCCACCAGCCTAGCGGGAGTGAGCGATACGCAGTATTTT.

This chain uses TRBV2 with TRBJ2-3; D ambiguous. The CDR3 extends over 12 amino acids. V gave up 3 bases and J gave up 3 bases, with 4 bases separating them. CDR1 SNHLY and CDR2 FYNNEI come from the germline V gene. CDR3 DNA: TGTGCCAGCAGTGATCATACAGATACGCAGTATTTT. This codes for CASSDHTDTQYF.

This clone was detected only once. V and J are TRBV29-1 and TRBJ2-3; 10 positions agree with TRBD2. This CDR3 is 13 amino acids long. Germline loops: CDR1 SQVTM, CDR2 ANQGSEA. CDR3 in amino acids: CAGASGSADTQYF. The CDR3 DNA reads as TGCGCCGGGGCTAGCGGGAGTGCAGATACGCAGTATTTT.

The rearrangement uses TRBV5-4 and TRBJ1-1; the match to TRBD1 covers 7 bases. CDR1 is SGHNT and CDR2 is YYREEE in the germline V gene (reference sequence). The CDR3 covers 14 residues. V was clipped by 5 bases and J by 4 bases; unmatched bases: 8. This CDR3 reads CASSWDRPSTEAFF. The CDR3 region has the DNA TGTGCCAGCAGTTGGGACAGACCGAGCACTGAAGCTTTCTTT.

Worth noting for this clone: This sample also contains other DNA sequences that code for the same CDR3. V is TRBV7-8 and J is TRBJ1-1; 9 bases map to TRBD1. The V gene end was trimmed by 5 bases and the J gene end by 1 base; junction bases not matched to a gene: 2. This CDR3 has 14 residues. Germline CDR1 is SGHVS and CDR2 is FQNEAQ. CDR3 loop: CASSRTGENTEAFF. DNA for the CDR3: TGTGCCAGCAGCCGGACAGGGGAGAACACTGAAGCTTTCTTT.

This rearrangement joins TRBV5-1 to TRBJ2-7; 7 nucleotides match TRBD1. This CDR3 spans 16 amino acids. The V gene end was trimmed by 2 bases and the J gene end by 0 bases; junction bases not matched to a gene: 8. Germline CDR1 is SGHRS and CDR2 is YFSETQ. In DNA, the CDR3 is TGCGCCAGCAGCTTCAGGGCGCGACAGGGCTCCTACGAGCAGTACTTC. Translating it yields CASSFRARQGSYEQYF. The full variable domain, rest sourced from reference TRBV5-1 and TRBJ2-7, is KAGVTQTPRYLIKTRGQQVTLSCSPISGHRSVSWYQQTPGQGLQFLFEYFSETQRNKGNFPGRFSGRQFSNSRSEMNVSTLELGDSALYLCASSFRARQGSYEQYFGPGTRLTVT.

The genes are TRBV28 and TRBJ2-7, with TRBD1 matching over 9 bases. The germline V gene encodes CDR1 MDHEN and CDR2 SYDVKM. The CDR3 has 15 residues. Germline trimming cut 5 bases from V and 1 base from J; bases unmatched to any gene: 6. In DNA, the CDR3 is TGTGCCAGCAGTCCGTCCGGGACAGGGTCCTACGAGCAGTACTTC. Translation: CASSPSGTGSYEQYF.

This clone was observed a handful of times. The chain combines TRBV4-2 with TRBJ2-3; the match to TRBD2 covers 13 bases. Germline-derived CDR1 and CDR2 are LGHNA and YNFKEQ. J gave up 5 bases and V 0 bases, and 2 bases lay outside the gene matches. The length of the CDR3 is 16 residues. The CDR3 is CASSQDTSGGGDTQYF. The CDR3 bases are TGTGCCAGCAGCCAAGATACTAGCGGGGGGGGAGATACGCAGTATTTT.

The chain couples TRBV6-1 to TRBJ1-4; 8 bases match TRBD1. The J segment lost 8 bases and the V segment lost 1 base, leaving 0 bases of the junction unmatched. The CDR3 spans 13 residues. The germline V gene has CDR1 MNHNS and CDR2 SASEGT. CDR3 amino acids: CASSEDRGEKLFF. The DNA for the CDR3 is TGTGCCAGCAGTGAAGACAGGGGGGAAAAACTGTTTTTT.

The V and J genes are TRBV11-2 and TRBJ2-1; perhaps TRBD2 as D (5 bases). The germline V gene encodes CDR1 SGHAT and CDR2 FQNNGV. V was trimmed by 6 bases and J by 3 bases, leaving 15 bases between them. This CDR3 region has 15 residues. The CDR3 spells CASRLAGRIYNEQFF. The CDR3 DNA reads TGTGCCAGCAGGCTAGCAGGTAGGATCTACAATGAGCAGTTCTTC. Full variable domain (missing parts from reference TRBV11-2 and TRBJ2-1): EAGVAQSPRYKIIEKRQSVAFWCNPISGHATLYWYQQILGQGPKLLIQFQNNGVVDDSQLPKDRFSAERLKGVDSTLKIQPAKLEDSAVYLCASRLAGRIYNEQFFGPGTRLTVL.

The chain joins TRBV5-1 to TRBJ2-1; D is possibly TRBD2 (7 bases). Per germline, CDR1 SGHRS and CDR2 YFSETQ. Deletions cut 4 bases from V and 3 bases from J, with 11 bases between. The CDR3 extends over 14 amino acids. This CDR3 reads CASSGGGGYNEQFF. Here the CDR3 DNA reads TGCGCCAGCAGCGGGGGGGGCGGCTACAATGAGCAGTTCTTC.